The 28 T cell receptor beta chains given below trace back to one sample, sequenced in a study of T cells in Graves' hyperthyroidism and ophthalmopathy. TCR beta CDR3 sequences were amplified from RNA transcripts. Carried out on the TCR CDR3, a first-round RT-PCR used the HTBI primer set. TCRdb re-analysed the multiplex PCR reads in MiXCR, keeping a single row per CDR3 protein. The table has more than 350,000 distinct CDR3 sequences, nearly 15% seen once. Sequenced input: blood. The source is a woman aged 60-75 years with Graves' ophthalmopathy.

This chain connects TRBV24-1 to TRBJ2-6; the D is unclear. CDR1 KGHDR and CDR2 SFDVKD come from the germline V gene. The CDR3 length is 13 residues. The germline V and J ends were trimmed by 5 bases and 2 bases, with 3 bases remaining between them. CDR3 loop: CATSVTGANVLTF. CDR3 DNA sequence: TGTGCCACCAGTGTGACTGGGGCCAACGTCCTGACTTTC.

In this sample, this clonotype turned up many times. The rearrangement uses TRBV7-3 and TRBJ2-3; 8 nucleotides agree with TRBD2. CDR3 length: 15 residues. In germline, CDR1 is SGHTA, CDR2 FQGTGA. The V segment lost 5 bases and the J segment 1 base; nucleotides outside the gene matches: 5. CDR3 protein: CASSQMTSGTDTQYF. The CDR3 bases are TGTGCCAGCAGCCAAATGACTAGCGGCACAGATACGCAGTATTTT.

The genes are TRBV20-1 and TRBJ2-1, with 10 bases aligning to TRBD2. With 3 bases clipped from V and 6 bases from J, the junction kept 5 bases outside the gene matches. Germline CDR1 and CDR2: DFQATT and SNEGSKA (reference sequence). This CDR3 comprises 14 residues. For the CDR3, the DNA is TGCAGTGCTAGGTCGGGACTAGCGACCAATGAGCAGTTCTTC. It is translated as CSARSGLATNEQFF.

The genes are TRBV27 and TRBJ2-3, with D perhaps matching TRBD2 (6 bases). Germline CDR1 and CDR2: MNHEY and SMNVEV (reference sequence). There are 16 residues in the CDR3. Trimming removed 0 bases at V and 4 bases at J, with 14 bases between. The CDR3 bases are TGTGCCAGCAGTTTATCGACGGGAGAGGCCCCAGATACGCAGTATTTT. Its translation is CASSLSTGEAPDTQYF.

This clonotype turned up a few times. The genes are TRBV9 and TRBJ1-1; no firm D call. Trimming shortened V by 0 bases and J by 2 bases, and 5 bases separated the two germline ends. The CDR3 is 13 amino acids. In germline, CDR1 is SGDLS, CDR2 YYNGEE. The CDR3: CASSVVVNTEAFF. CDR3 coding DNA: TGTGCCAGCAGCGTAGTGGTCAACACTGAAGCTTTCTTT.

This clonotype was detected many times. This chain uses TRBV6-2 or TRBV6-3 with TRBJ1-2, with D unclear. The CDR3 is made up of 15 amino acids. Trimming cost V 0 bases and J 2 bases, with 10 bases left between them. Germline V gene lookup returns CDR1 MNHEY and CDR2 SVGEGT. This CDR3 is CASSYSRGMNYGYTF. DNA for the CDR3: TGTGCCAGCAGTTACTCGAGAGGGATGAACTATGGCTACACCTTC.

This clonotype was picked up many times. The chain employs TRBV3-1 and TRBJ2-3, with D possibly matching TRBD1 (6 bases). The germline V and J ends were trimmed by 0 bases and 4 bases, with 11 bases remaining between them. Germline lookup yields CDR1 LGHDT and CDR2 YNNKEL (reference sequence). This CDR3 contains 15 residues. CDR3 sequence: CASSQDRGGSDTQYF. CDR3 nucleotides: TGTGCCAGCAGCCAAGATCGAGGGGGTTCAGATACGCAGTATTTT.

CDR3 in DNA: TGTGCCAGCAGTTACCCCGGACAGGCATGGCAGCCCCAGCATTTT. Translating gives CASSYPGQAWQPQHF. V and J are TRBV6-5 and TRBJ1-5; 7 nucleotides line up with TRBD1. Germline V gene lookup returns CDR1 MNHEY and CDR2 SVGAGI. CDR3 length equals 15 residues. The trim removed 2 bases at V and 7 bases at J, leaving 8 bases unmatched.

This clonotype came up many times. The rearrangement uses TRBV5-6 and TRBJ2-7, with D perhaps TRBD2 (5 bases). Germline V gene sequence: CDR1 SGHDT, CDR2 YYEEEE. Trimming removed 2 bases at V and 5 bases at J, with 11 bases between. The CDR3 has 13 residues. The CDR3 DNA follows: TGTGCCAGCAGCTTTTTCGAGGGCCACGAGCAGTACTTC. Amino acid sequence: CASSFFEGHEQYF. The entire variable domain, with the rest obtained from reference TRBV5-6 and TRBJ2-7, is as follows: DAGVTQSPTHLIKTRGQQVTLRCSPKSGHDTVSWYQQALGQGPQFIFQYYEEEERQRGNFPDRFSGHQFPNYSSELNVNALLLGDSALYLCASSFFEGHEQYFGPGTRLTVT.

This clonotype was counted between two and nine times. This chain connects TRBV20-1 to TRBJ2-3; TRBD2 matches 7 bases. V gave up 0 bases and J gave up 2 bases; unmatched junction bases: 5. The CDR3 is 15 residues long. CDR1 and CDR2 (germline): DFQATT, SNEGSKA (reference sequence). CDR3 sequence reads: CSARDTRDYTDTQYF. CDR3 DNA sequence: TGCAGTGCTAGAGATACCCGGGACTACACAGATACGCAGTATTTT.

This clonotype was counted ten times or more. The chain combines TRBV11-2 with TRBJ2-7, with TRBD2 matching 10 bases. The CDR3 is 17 amino acids. With V trimmed by 4 bases and J by 3 bases, 12 bases remained unmatched. The germline V gene encodes CDR1 SGHAT and CDR2 FQNNGV. The CDR3 DNA follows: TGTGCCAGCAGCTGGGCCGGGACTTGGACTAGCGGCTACGAGCAGTACTTC. It codes for CASSWAGTWTSGYEQYF.

V is TRBV20-1 and J is TRBJ2-6; no definite D call. This CDR3 has 14 amino acids. V was cut by 4 bases and J by 0 bases, with 7 bases left in between. CDR1 and CDR2 (germline): DFQATT, SNEGSKA (reference sequence). CDR3 sequence reads: CSAIDHSGANVLTF. The CDR3 bases are TGCAGTGCTATCGACCACTCTGGGGCCAACGTCCTGACTTTC.

This clonotype was picked up many times. V and J are TRBV6-5 and TRBJ2-1; TRBD2 aligns across 11 bases. CDR1 is MNHEY, CDR2 SVGAGI, per germline. This CDR3 is 14 amino acids long. V dropped 0 bases and J dropped 14; count of bases not matched to a gene: 6. CDR3 bases: TGTGCCAGCAGTTACTCTGAACTAGCGGGAGAAGAGTTCTTC. Its protein is CASSYSELAGEEFF.

This clonotype was recorded many times. The chain employs TRBV10-3 and TRBJ2-3, with TRBD2 matching over 11 bases. The CDR3 contains 17 residues. J lost 0 bases, V lost 2 bases, and 4 bases had no gene match. CDR1 and CDR2 (germline): ENHRY, SYGVKD. DNA of the CDR3: TGTGCCATCAGTGAGCTAGCTAGCGGGGGGAGCACAGATACGCAGTATTTT. This sequence encodes CAISELASGGSTDTQYF.

This clonotype was detected many times. The V and J genes are TRBV4-2 and TRBJ2-7; 11 bases are shared with TRBD1. J gave up 4 bases and V 1 base, and 6 bases lay outside the gene matches. The germline V gene has CDR1 LGHNA and CDR2 YNFKEQ. The CDR3 has 16 residues. The CDR3 is CASSQVMGQGGYEQYF. CDR3 nucleotides: TGTGCCAGCAGCCAAGTTATGGGACAGGGGGGATACGAGCAGTACTTC.

Worth noting for this clonotype: The junction and the germline gene differ at one end; a read error may be behind it. The gene calls are TRBV30 and TRBJ1-1; no clear D gene. The CDR3 sequence is 11 residues long. CDR1 is GTSNPN, CDR2 SVGIG, per germline (reference sequence). In nucleotides, the CDR3 is TGTGCCTGGAGTCGAGACACTGAAGCTCTCTTT. Translated: CAWSRDTEALF.

This clonotype was seen ten or more times. The V gene is TRBV28, the J gene TRBJ1-4; 9 positions agree with TRBD1. Germline V lookup: CDR1 MDHEN, CDR2 SYDVKM. The junction had 4 bases not matched to a gene; V was cut back by 5 bases and J by 0 bases. The CDR3 sequence is 16 residues long. CDR3: CASSQQGASTNEKLFF. The CDR3 DNA reads TGTGCCAGCAGTCAACAGGGGGCCTCAACTAATGAAAAACTGTTTTTT.

Remarks on this clonotype: A much larger clone lies a single base off, so this may be a read error. V and J are TRBV7-9 and TRBJ2-1; either TRBD1 or TRBD2 may fit D (5 bases each). Trimming stripped 2 bases from V and 13 bases from J, with 15 bases between. CDR1 is SEHNR and CDR2 is FQNEAQ in the germline V gene (reference sequence). The CDR3 spans 13 residues. CDR3 sequence: CASSLMSGGDQFF. In DNA form, the CDR3 reads TGTGCCAGCAGCTTAATGTCTGGGGGTGACCAGTTCTTC.

This clonotype was detected many times. This chain joins TRBV5-1 and TRBJ1-1; D remains ambiguous. This CDR3 has 14 amino acids. Germline loops: CDR1 SGHRS, CDR2 YFSETQ. Trimming left V 4 bases short and J 0 bases short, with 10 bases between. In DNA, the CDR3 is TGCGCCAGCAGCACCGACAACCTGAACACTGAAGCTTTCTTT. This translates into CASSTDNLNTEAFF.

Many counts were recorded for this clonotype. This chain joins TRBV28 and TRBJ2-7; D gene unclear. The CDR3 has 12 amino acids. Germline-derived CDR1 and CDR2 are MDHEN and SYDVKM. V lost 6 bases and J lost 3, with 9 bases in between. The CDR3 DNA reads TGTGCCAGCAGCCGGGTCCTCTACGAGCAGTACTTC. Translated, it gives CASSRVLYEQYF.

This clonotype was observed at least ten times. The chain joins TRBV6-1 to TRBJ2-4; the D gene is possibly TRBD1 (5 bases). Trimming took off 2 bases at V and 6 bases at J, with 8 bases between the two ends. CDR1 is MNHNS and CDR2 is SASEGT in the germline V gene. This CDR3 is built from 13 residues. In DNA, the CDR3 is TGTGCCAGCAGTGAACAGGGTGGAAACATTCAGTACTTC. This gives the protein CASSEQGGNIQYF.

This chain links TRBV24-1 with TRBJ2-5; TRBD2 agrees at 7 bases. This CDR3 has 14 residues. CDR1 is KGHDR, CDR2 SFDVKD, per germline. Germline trimming cut 3 bases from V and 2 bases from J; bases unmatched to any gene: 2. CDR3 DNA: TGTGCCACCAGTGATCCTAGCGGACAAGAGACCCAGTACTTC. The encoded protein is CATSDPSGQETQYF.

The table lists this clonotype with many counts. The rearrangement links TRBV20-1 to TRBJ1-1; 8 bases agree with TRBD1. This CDR3 is built from 14 residues. V lost 6 bases to trimming and J lost 4 bases; unmatched junction nucleotides: 10. Germline CDR1 DFQATT, CDR2 SNEGSKA (reference sequence). CDR3 DNA: TGCAGTGCAACCGACAGGGGCCCCGTCACTGAAGCTTTCTTT. It is translated as CSATDRGPVTEAFF.

There are many counts of this clonotype. J is TRBJ2-3 and V is TRBV2; weak D call: TRBD1 (5 bases). The length of the CDR3 is 15 residues. CDR1 is SNHLY, CDR2 FYNNEI, per germline. Deletions cut 6 bases from V and 0 bases from J, with 13 bases between. The CDR3 coding sequence is TGTGCCAGCAGGGACACAACATCTAGCACAGATACGCAGTATTTT. Its protein is CASRDTTSSTDTQYF.

This clonotype was found many times. The chain links TRBV6-1 to TRBJ2-3, with unresolved D. The CDR3 spans 14 residues. Deletions cut 7 bases from V and 0 bases from J, with 11 bases between. Germline lookup yields CDR1 MNHNS and CDR2 SASEGT. CDR3 region: CASTRVFSTDTQYF. CDR3 nucleotide sequence: TGTGCCAGCACCCGGGTTTTTAGCACAGATACGCAGTATTTT.

This clonotype was detected only a few times. The genes are TRBV12-3 or TRBV12-4 and TRBJ2-7; 10 bases are shared with TRBD2. J was trimmed by 4 bases and V by 6 bases; bases with no gene match: 6. The CDR3 has 14 residues. The CDR3 region is CASSIPGLAYEQYF. CDR3 bases: TGTGCCAGCAGCATACCGGGACTAGCGTACGAGCAGTACTTC.

CDR3 sequence reads: CASSDTRSGELFF. CDR3 coding DNA: TGTGCCAGCAGTGACACAAGGTCCGGGGAGCTGTTTTTT. The chain employs TRBV6-4 and TRBJ2-2; D remains unclear. CDR3 length: 13 amino acids. From germline, CDR1 is MRHNA and CDR2 SNTAGT. V was trimmed by 2 bases and J by 6 bases, leaving 7 bases between them.

This clonotype was detected only a few times. This chain connects TRBV4-1 to TRBJ1-6; 8 nucleotides line up with TRBD1. With V trimmed by 0 bases and J by 8 bases, 3 bases remained unmatched. CDR1 and CDR2 from the germline V gene are MGHRA and YSYEKL. This CDR3 region has 15 residues. The DNA for the CDR3 is TGCGCCAGCAGCCAAGAGACAGGGGTGGATTCACCCCTCCACTTT. Translating gives CASSQETGVDSPLHF.